The 10 T cell receptor beta chains presented below share a single source sample, sequenced in a study of OX40 agonist ivuxolimab in advanced cancers. The repertoire was sequenced with immunoSEQ multiplex PCR; TCRdb's copy has only in-frame clones and lacks some. The sample yields about 99,000 clones, about 96% seen once. The specimen comprised CD4+ or CD8+ T cells sorted from blood, sampled in a trial of the OX40 agonist ivuxolimab. These receptor sequences come from an adult with an advanced solid tumor such as melanoma, head and neck, liver or kidney cancer.

As DNA, the CDR3 is TGTGCCAGCAGCCCCCTCGATACGCAGTATTTT. Its translation is CASSPLDTQYF. The chain joins TRBV9 to TRBJ2-3; D remains unclear. V gave up 4 bases and J gave up 6 bases, with 6 bases separating them. The CDR3 sequence is 11 residues long. CDR1 is SGDLS, CDR2 YYNGEE, per germline.

This clone showed up just once. The chain combines TRBV9 with TRBJ2-7, with D perhaps TRBD1 (5 bases). Germline-derived CDR1 and CDR2 are SGDLS and YYNGEE. The V end was cut by 0 bases, the J end by 12 bases, with 10 bases between. This CDR3 is 11 amino acids long. The CDR3 DNA reads TGTGCCAGCAGCGTAGCCCAGGGTATGTACTTC. Protein product: CASSVAQGMYF. The whole variable domain, remainder taken from reference TRBV9 and TRBJ2-7, is DSGVTQTPKHLITATGQRVTLRCSPRSGDLSVYWYQQSLDQGLQFLIQYYNGEERAKGNILERFSAQQFPDLHSELNLSSLELGDSALYFCASSVAQGMYFGPGTRLTVT.

V and J are TRBV6-1 and TRBJ2-7; 7 nucleotides line up with TRBD2. Germline V gives CDR1 MNHNS, CDR2 SASEGT. CDR3 size: 15 residues. Germline trimming cut 6 bases from V and 3 bases from J; bases unmatched to any gene: 11. CDR3 amino acids: CASSYRSGTYYEQYF. CDR3 sequence (DNA): TGTGCCAGCAGCTATCGCAGCGGGACTTACTACGAGCAGTACTTC.

The CDR3 here is CASSLEASGAIEQYF. In nucleotides, the CDR3 is TGTGCCAGCAGCTTGGAGGCTAGCGGAGCGATCGAGCAGTACTTC. The rearrangement uses TRBV5-6 and TRBJ2-7, with 7 nucleotides matching TRBD2. Germline V lookup: CDR1 SGHDT, CDR2 YYEEEE. V lost 0 bases to trimming and J lost 6 bases; unmatched junction nucleotides: 9. The CDR3 spans 15 residues.

The V gene is TRBV9, the J gene TRBJ1-2; D gene unclear. Per germline, CDR1 SGDLS and CDR2 YYNGEE. The germline V and J ends were trimmed by 2 bases and 8 bases, with 10 bases remaining between them. The CDR3 is made up of 12 amino acids. The CDR3 DNA reads as TGTGCCAGCAGCGTTGGGATCTCCGGCTACACCTTC. Its protein is CASSVGISGYTF.

This clone appeared a single time. The gene calls are TRBV28 and TRBJ1-1; the D gene is possibly TRBD1 (5 bases). Germline V CDR1 and CDR2: MDHEN, SYDVKM. V was pared by 3 bases and J by 0 bases, with 5 bases between. The CDR3 runs to 13 residues. The CDR3 here is CASSFRVNTEAFF. CDR3 sequence (DNA): TGTGCCAGCAGTTTCAGGGTGAACACTGAAGCTTTCTTT. The variable domain in full, completed from reference TRBV28 and TRBJ1-1, reads DVKVTQSSRYLVKRTGEKVFLECVQDMDHENMFWYRQDPGLGLRLIYFSYDVKMKEKGDIPEGYSVSREKKERFSLILESASTNQTSMYLCASSFRVNTEAFFGQGTRLTVV.

This chain links TRBV11-2 with TRBJ2-1; 10 positions match TRBD2. The CDR3 spans 15 residues. Germline lookup yields CDR1 SGHAT and CDR2 FQNNGV. V trimming: 5 bases; J trimming: 0 bases; junction bases outside the gene matches: 1. The CDR3 DNA reads as TGTGCCAGCAGCCCTAGCGGGAGCTCCTACAATGAGCAGTTCTTC. Translation: CASSPSGSSYNEQFF.

This clone was counted once. This sequence joins TRBV4-3 and TRBJ2-1; 8 positions match TRBD2. V trimming: 1 base; J trimming: 4 bases; junction bases outside the gene matches: 9. The CDR3 covers 17 residues. Germline CDR1 and CDR2: LGHNA and YSLEER. CDR3 DNA: TGCGCCAGCAGCCAAGCCGCCGCGGGACTAGATTACAATGAGCAGTTCTTC. Amino acid sequence: CASSQAAAGLDYNEQFF.

This clone came up a few times. The gene calls are TRBV7-3 and TRBJ2-7; D unclear. Germline V gene sequence: CDR1 SGHTA, CDR2 FQGTGA. The CDR3 has 15 residues. Deletions cut 1 base from V and 0 bases from J, with 10 bases between. The CDR3 DNA reads TGTGCCAGCAGCTTAATTGCCGGATCCTCCTACGAGCAGTACTTC. Amino acids: CASSLIAGSSYEQYF.

The chain links TRBV6-6 to TRBJ2-2; 10 positions match TRBD2. The CDR3 spans 16 residues. V lost 7 bases, J lost 0 bases, and 5 bases stayed unmatched. The germline V gene encodes CDR1 MNHNY and CDR2 SVGAGI (reference sequence). CDR3 bases: TGTGCCAGCACCCTAGCGGGGGCGGCGAACACCGGGGAGCTGTTTTTT. Its translation: CASTLAGAANTGELFF.